This TCR beta chain was sequenced for a study of T-cell reconstitution after alpha-beta-depleted transplantation in children. Unique molecular identifiers were incorporated during preparation of the TCRbeta library. TCRdb reprocessed the PCR reads with MiXCR, giving one entry per CDR3 protein. This repertoire shows under 450,000 distinct CDR3 sequences, 15% to 20% found once; its top ten account for 25% to 35%. V dropped 6 bases and J dropped 2 bases, with 15 bases sitting between them. This CDR3 is 15 amino acids long. CDR1 and CDR2 from the germline V gene are KGHDR and SFDVKD. This clonotype was counted only a few times.

This specimen was PBMCs, mostly from graft donor cells, taken 360 days after TCRalphabeta/CD19-depleted stem cell transplant. The sequence was obtained from a boy younger than two who had a stem cell transplant for Wiskott-Aldrich syndrome, so the T cells may come from the graft donor. The gene calls are TRBV24-1 and TRBJ2-5; tentatively, D is TRBD2 (5 bases). CDR3 sequence (DNA): TGTGCCACCAGTTCGGGGATAGAGCTGCAAGAGACCCAGTACTTC. The encoded protein is CATSSGIELQETQYF.